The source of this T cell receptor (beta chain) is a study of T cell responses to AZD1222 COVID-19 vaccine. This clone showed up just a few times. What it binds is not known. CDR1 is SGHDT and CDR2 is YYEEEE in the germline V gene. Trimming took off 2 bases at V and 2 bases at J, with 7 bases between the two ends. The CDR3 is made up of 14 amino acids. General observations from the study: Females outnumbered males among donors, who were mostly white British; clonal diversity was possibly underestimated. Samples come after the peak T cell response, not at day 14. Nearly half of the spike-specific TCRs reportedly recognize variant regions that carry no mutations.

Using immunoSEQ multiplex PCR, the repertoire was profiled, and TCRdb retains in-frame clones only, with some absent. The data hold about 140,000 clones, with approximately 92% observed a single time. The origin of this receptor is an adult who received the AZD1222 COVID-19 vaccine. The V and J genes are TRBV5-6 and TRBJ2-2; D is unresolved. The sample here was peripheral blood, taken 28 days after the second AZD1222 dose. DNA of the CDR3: TGTGCCAGCAGCTTTTGGGTCAACACCGGGGAGCTGTTTTTT. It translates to CASSFWVNTGELFF.